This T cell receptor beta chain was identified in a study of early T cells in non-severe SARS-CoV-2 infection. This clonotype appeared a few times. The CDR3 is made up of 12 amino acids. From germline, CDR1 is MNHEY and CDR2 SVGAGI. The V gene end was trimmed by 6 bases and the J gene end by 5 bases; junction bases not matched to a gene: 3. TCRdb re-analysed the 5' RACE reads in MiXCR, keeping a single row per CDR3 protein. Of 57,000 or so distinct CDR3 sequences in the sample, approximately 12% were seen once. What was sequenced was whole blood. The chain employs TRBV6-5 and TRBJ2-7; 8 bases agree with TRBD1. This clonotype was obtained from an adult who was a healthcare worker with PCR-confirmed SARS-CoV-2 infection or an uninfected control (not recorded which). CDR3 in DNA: TGTGCCAGCAGAGGACAGGGCCACGAGCAGTACTTC. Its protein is CASRGQGHEQYF.